Listed here is a single TCR beta chain. V was shortened by 0 bases and J by 3 bases, with 12 bases between the two germline ends. Germline V gene data show CDR1 as ENHRY and CDR2 as SYGVKD. The CDR3 has 17 amino acids. The record originates from a study of blood T cell repertoires in COVID-19. Study-level information: From the United States, Italy and Spain came samples of acute and convalescent COVID-19. The cDNA or gDNA used as material had been derived from T cells, B-cell-depleted T cells, or PBMCs.

In the study's own analysis: Scientists estimated how many nucleated cells there were by amplifying reference gene primers. The repertoire was sequenced with immunoSEQ multiplex PCR; TCRdb's copy has only in-frame clones and lacks some. V, J and clone size are taken as reported in that table, and D and trimming were inferred from the DNA itself. The table includes approximately 150,000 clones, around four fifths detected once. The sequenced sample was peripheral blood. The sequence derives from a woman of 80 years or more with acute or convalescent COVID-19. This chain uses TRBV10-3 with TRBJ2-6; D possibly corresponds to TRBD1 (5 bases). CDR3 loop: CAISESSGAGGANVLTF. DNA of the CDR3: TGTGCCATCAGTGAGTCTAGTGGGGCCGGTGGGGCCAACGTCCTGACTTTC.